The 17 T cell receptor beta chains presented below share a single source sample, sequenced in a study of OX40 agonist ivuxolimab in advanced cancers. TCRdb keeps only in-frame clones here, not all; method: immunoSEQ multiplex PCR. The data contain some 100,000 clones, around 85% of them seen just once; the ten biggest clones take up around 0.8%. The material sequenced was CD4+ or CD8+ T cells sorted from blood, taken in a trial of the OX40 agonist ivuxolimab. The receptors shown here come from an adult with an advanced solid tumor such as melanoma, head and neck, liver or kidney cancer.

In this sample, this clone turned up once. V is TRBV30 and J is TRBJ2-1; 7 bases line up with TRBD2. The CDR3 spans 15 residues. In germline, CDR1 is GTSNPN, CDR2 SVGIG (reference sequence). J lost 6 bases, V lost 2 bases, and 10 bases had no gene match. The CDR3 DNA reads as TGTGCCTGGAGTACCGGGACTACCTTTTTCAATGAGCAGTTCTTC. It specifies CAWSTGTTFFNEQFF.

There are a few counts of this clone. This chain uses TRBV14 with TRBJ1-1; D is perhaps TRBD1 (5 bases). This CDR3 is built from 14 residues. Germline V CDR1 and CDR2: SGHDN, FVKESK. V was clipped by 5 bases and J by 1 base, with 11 bases between them. The CDR3 coding sequence is TGTGCCAGCAGCTTAATCCAGGGGAACACTGAAGCTTTCTTT. It translates to CASSLIQGNTEAFF.

V gene TRBV30 combines with J gene TRBJ1-1; no clear D. Per the germline V gene, CDR1 is GTSNPN and CDR2 is SVGIG (reference sequence). This CDR3 has 13 amino acids. Trimming shortened V by 2 bases and J by 4 bases, and 11 bases separated the two germline ends. The CDR3, as DNA: TGTGCCTGGAGTAGAAGTAAAGCCACTGAAGCTTTCTTT. Amino acid sequence: CAWSRSKATEAFF.

J is TRBJ1-2 and V is TRBV2; 8 nucleotides align to TRBD1. CDR3 length equals 15 residues. The J segment lost 6 bases and the V segment lost 4 bases, leaving 10 bases of the junction unmatched. Germline CDR1 reads SNHLY; CDR2 reads FYNNEI. CDR3 amino acids: CASSVRQGAPHGYTF. CDR3 nucleotide sequence: TGTGCCAGCAGTGTAAGGCAGGGGGCCCCTCATGGCTACACCTTC.

This clone was recorded once. Its ends do not fully match the called genes, so a read error is possible. Other DNA sequences of this sample code for an identical CDR3. The chain combines TRBV5-6 with TRBJ1-2, with no clear D. The CDR3 runs 13 residues. Looked up from germline, CDR1 is SGHDT and CDR2 is YYEEEE. CDR3: CASSAWNGESYTF. Here the CDR3 DNA reads TGCGCCAGCAGCGCGTGGAACGGAGAGAGCTACACCTTC.

In its sample, this clone was seen a few times. The V call is TRBV7-2, the J call TRBJ1-5, with no clear D. Germline V gene lookup returns CDR1 SGHTA and CDR2 FQGNSA. Trimming removed 0 bases from V and 2 bases from J, with 5 bases in between. This CDR3 region has 14 residues. This CDR3 is CASSLARGNQPQHF. The CDR3 DNA sequence: TGTGCCAGCAGCTTAGCGCGGGGCAATCAGCCCCAGCATTTT.

The chain joins TRBV19 to TRBJ1-2; D is perhaps TRBD1 (5 bases). Trimming removed 4 bases at V and 8 bases at J, with 20 bases between. Looked up from germline, CDR1 is LNHDA and CDR2 is SQIVND (reference sequence). This CDR3 region has 15 residues. The chain's CDR3 is CASSSTPGVLGGYTF. The CDR3 coding sequence is TGTGCCAGTAGTAGTACCCCGGGGGTTCTCGGAGGCTACACCTTC.

This sequence joins TRBV7-6 and TRBJ2-1; the D is unclear. Deletions cut 1 base from V and 5 bases from J, with 18 bases between. The CDR3 has 17 residues. Germline V gene data show CDR1 as SGHVS and CDR2 as FNYEAQ. CDR3 sequence (DNA): TGTGCCAGCAGCTTAGGGGCCCAGGCCCCCCCCCACAATGAGCAGTTCTTC. This sequence encodes CASSLGAQAPPHNEQFF.

The sample holds a few counts of this clone. The CDR3 protein is CASQGANEQFF. The DNA for the CDR3 is TGTGCCAGCCAGGGGGCTAATGAGCAGTTCTTC. This chain uses TRBV19 with TRBJ2-1, with 8 bases fitting TRBD1. CDR3 length equals 11 residues. Germline loops: CDR1 LNHDA, CDR2 SQIVND (reference sequence). V dropped 9 bases and J dropped 7; count of bases not matched to a gene: 2.

This clone has only one observation. The chain combines TRBV9 with TRBJ2-5, with TRBD2 matching over 7 bases. V was clipped by 1 base and J by 5 bases; unmatched bases: 8. CDR1 and CDR2 (germline): SGDLS, YYNGEE. This CDR3 has 15 residues. CDR3 bases: TGTGCCAGCAGCGTATACGGGACTATCGATGAGACCCAGTACTTC. This translates into CASSVYGTIDETQYF.

This clone has a handful of counts. The junction departs from germline at one end; a sequencing error may be responsible. The rearrangement joins TRBV4-3 to TRBJ2-3; D may be TRBD2 (5 bases). The CDR3 contains 15 residues. CDR1 LGHNA and CDR2 YSLEER come from the germline V gene. The CDR3 bases are TGCGCCAGCAGCAAAGAGAAGCGGCCGGCAGATACGCAGTATTTT. It translates to CASSKEKRPADTQYF.

The rearrangement links TRBV7-8 to TRBJ2-1, with D perhaps matching TRBD2 (5 bases). The length of the CDR3 is 17 residues. V was shortened by 1 base and J by 4 bases, with 17 bases between the two germline ends. CDR1 and CDR2 (germline): SGHVS, FQNEAQ. CDR3 coding DNA: TGTGCCAGCAGCTTAGAACCGGACTCTAACCTTTACAATGAGCAGTTCTTC. It is translated as CASSLEPDSNLYNEQFF.

The gene calls are TRBV19 and TRBJ1-1; D unclear. V was shortened by 3 bases and J by 4 bases, with 9 bases between the two germline ends. There are 13 residues in the CDR3. The germline V gene has CDR1 LNHDA and CDR2 SQIVND (reference sequence). In nucleotides, the CDR3 is TGTGCCAGTAGTATTATGGGAGGCACTGAAGCTTTCTTT. Protein sequence: CASSIMGGTEAFF.

The chain carries TRBV7-3 and TRBJ2-1; 9 bases line up with TRBD1. V dropped 2 bases and J dropped 15; count of bases not matched to a gene: 11. The V gene's germline CDR1 is SGHTA and CDR2 FQGTGA. This CDR3 spans 14 amino acids. The CDR3 region has the DNA TGTGCCAGCAGCTTAGAGACAGGGGGACCCCCGGGGTTCTTC. Its protein is CASSLETGGPPGFF.

This clone was detected once. Other DNA variants within this sample encode the same CDR3. The gene calls are TRBV2 and TRBJ1-4; 10 positions agree with TRBD1. V was pared by 5 bases and J by 8 bases, with 5 bases of the junction left unmatched. The length of the CDR3 is 14 residues. Germline CDR1 reads SNHLY; CDR2 reads FYNNEI. Here the CDR3 reads CASSPRTGGEKLFF. CDR3 bases: TGTGCCAGCAGTCCCAGGACAGGGGGAGAAAAACTGTTTTTT.

This clone was recorded once. The CDR3 loop is CASSSADGPSGNTIYF. The CDR3 DNA reads as TGTGCCAGCAGTTCCGCAGACGGTCCCTCTGGAAACACCATATATTTT. The rearrangement uses TRBV6-5 and TRBJ1-3; D not certain. CDR3 length: 16 amino acids. Trimming took 4 bases from V and 0 from J, leaving 13 bases between them. Per germline, CDR1 MNHEY and CDR2 SVGAGI.

The chain carries TRBV7-3 and TRBJ1-1; 7 bases are shared with TRBD1. V shed 3 bases, J shed 3 bases, and the junction held 10 bases outside the gene matches. The germline CDR1 and CDR2 sequences are SGHTA and FQGTGA. The CDR3 is 16 residues long. The CDR3 DNA sequence: TGTGCCAGCAGCTTGTCAGGGGGATCTGCTGACACTGAAGCTTTCTTT. Its protein is CASSLSGGSADTEAFF.